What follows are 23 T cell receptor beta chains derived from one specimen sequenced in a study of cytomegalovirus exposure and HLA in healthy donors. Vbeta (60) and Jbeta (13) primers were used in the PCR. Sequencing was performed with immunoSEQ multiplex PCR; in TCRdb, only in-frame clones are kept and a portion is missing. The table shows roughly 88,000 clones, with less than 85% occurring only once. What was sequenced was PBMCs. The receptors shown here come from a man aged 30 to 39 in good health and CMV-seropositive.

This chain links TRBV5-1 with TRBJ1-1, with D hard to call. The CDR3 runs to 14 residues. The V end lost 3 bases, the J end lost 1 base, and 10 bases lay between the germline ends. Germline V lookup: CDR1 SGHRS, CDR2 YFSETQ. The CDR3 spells CASSSGLANTEAFF. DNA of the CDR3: TGCGCCAGCAGCTCCGGACTTGCGAACACTGAAGCTTTCTTT.

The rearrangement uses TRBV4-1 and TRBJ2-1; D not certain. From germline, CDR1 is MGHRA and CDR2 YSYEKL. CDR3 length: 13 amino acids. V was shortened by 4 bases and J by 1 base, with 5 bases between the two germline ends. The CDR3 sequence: CASSPRSYNEQFF. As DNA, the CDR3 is TGCGCCAGCAGCCCCCGTTCCTACAATGAGCAGTTCTTC.

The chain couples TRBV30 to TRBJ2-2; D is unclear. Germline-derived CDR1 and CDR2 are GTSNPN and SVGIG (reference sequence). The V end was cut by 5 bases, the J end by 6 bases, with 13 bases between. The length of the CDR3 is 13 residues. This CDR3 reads CAWSSLAPGELFF. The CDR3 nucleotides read TGTGCCTGGTCCTCCCTGGCTCCCGGGGAGCTGTTTTTT.

The CDR3 DNA sequence: TGTGCCAGCACTCAACAAGGGGTCCCACCCCTCCACTTT. It codes for CASTQQGVPPLHF. The chain has TRBV2 and TRBJ1-6, with D possibly TRBD1 on 5 matching bases. The length of the CDR3 is 13 residues. Germline assignment: CDR1 SNHLY and CDR2 FYNNEI. V shed 7 bases and J shed 11 bases, with 15 bases lying between them.

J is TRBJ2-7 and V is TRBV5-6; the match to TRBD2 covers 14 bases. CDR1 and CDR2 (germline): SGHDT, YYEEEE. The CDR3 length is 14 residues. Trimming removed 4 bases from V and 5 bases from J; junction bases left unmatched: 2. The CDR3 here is CASSRLAGGDEQYF. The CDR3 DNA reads TGTGCCAGCAGCCGACTAGCGGGGGGGGACGAGCAGTACTTC.

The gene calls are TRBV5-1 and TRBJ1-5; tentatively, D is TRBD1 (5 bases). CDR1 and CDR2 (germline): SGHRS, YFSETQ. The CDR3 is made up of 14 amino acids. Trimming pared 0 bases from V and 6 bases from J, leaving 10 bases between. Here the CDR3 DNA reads TGCGCCAGCAGCTTGGGGACATGGGGTCAGCCCCAGCATTTT. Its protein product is CASSLGTWGQPQHF.

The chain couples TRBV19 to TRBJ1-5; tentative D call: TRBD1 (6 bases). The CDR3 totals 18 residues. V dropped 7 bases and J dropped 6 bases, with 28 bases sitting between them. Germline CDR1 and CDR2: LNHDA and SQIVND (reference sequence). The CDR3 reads CASTPAVVGTRVGQPQHF. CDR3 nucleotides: TGTGCCAGTACCCCCGCCGTGGTAGGGACAAGAGTCGGTCAGCCCCAGCATTTT.

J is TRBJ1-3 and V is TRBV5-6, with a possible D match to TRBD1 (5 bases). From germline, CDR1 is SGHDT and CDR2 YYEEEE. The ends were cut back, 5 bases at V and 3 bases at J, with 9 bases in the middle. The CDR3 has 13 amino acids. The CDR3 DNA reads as TGTGCCAGCAGAAAACAGGTTGGAAACACCATATATTTT. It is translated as CASRKQVGNTIYF. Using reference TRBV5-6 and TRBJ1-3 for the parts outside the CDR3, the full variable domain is DAGVTQSPTHLIKTRGQQVTLRCSPKSGHDTVSWYQQALGQGPQFIFQYYEEEERQRGNFPDRFSGHQFPNYSSELNVNALLLGDSALYLCASRKQVGNTIYFGEGSWLTVV.

The CDR3 here is CASSWTANTGELFF. The CDR3 bases are TGCGCCAGCAGCTGGACAGCGAACACCGGGGAGCTGTTTTTT. This chain uses TRBV5-1 with TRBJ2-2; D may be TRBD1 (6 bases). Deletions cut 3 bases from V and 0 bases from J, with 6 bases between. The CDR3 consists of 14 residues. Germline values: CDR1 SGHRS, CDR2 YFSETQ.

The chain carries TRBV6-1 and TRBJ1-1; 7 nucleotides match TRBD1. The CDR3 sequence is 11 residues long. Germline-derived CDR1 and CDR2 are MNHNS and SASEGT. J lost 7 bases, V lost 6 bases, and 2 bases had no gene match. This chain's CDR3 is CASSRGIEAFF. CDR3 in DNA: TGTGCCAGCAGCAGGGGGATTGAAGCTTTCTTT.

The CDR3 loop is CASTLSLRGRDTEAFF. Written as DNA, the CDR3 is TGCGCCAGCACCCTATCTCTCAGGGGCAGGGACACTGAAGCTTTCTTT. The chain joins TRBV5-1 to TRBJ1-1; D is perhaps TRBD1 (6 bases). Germline assignment: CDR1 SGHRS and CDR2 YFSETQ. CDR3 length: 16 amino acids. Trimming removed 6 bases at V and 3 bases at J, with 21 bases between.

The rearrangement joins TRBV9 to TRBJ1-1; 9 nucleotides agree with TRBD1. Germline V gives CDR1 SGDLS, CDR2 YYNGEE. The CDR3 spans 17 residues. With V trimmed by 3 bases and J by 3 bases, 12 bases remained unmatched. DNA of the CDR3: TGTGCCAGCAGCGCGACCGGGACAGGGTTCGGCTACACTGAAGCTTTCTTT. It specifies CASSATGTGFGYTEAFF.

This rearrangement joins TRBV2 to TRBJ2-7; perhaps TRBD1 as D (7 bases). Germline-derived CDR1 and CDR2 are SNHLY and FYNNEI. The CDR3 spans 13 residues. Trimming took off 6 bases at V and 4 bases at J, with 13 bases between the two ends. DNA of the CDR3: TGTGCCAGCAGGGAGGGGGCGAGGTACGAGCAGTACTTC. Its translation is CASREGARYEQYF.

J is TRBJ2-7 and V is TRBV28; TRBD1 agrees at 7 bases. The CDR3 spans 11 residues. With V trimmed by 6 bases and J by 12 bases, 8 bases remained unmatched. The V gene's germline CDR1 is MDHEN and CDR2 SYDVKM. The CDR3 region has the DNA TGTGCCAGCAGGTACAGGGGTGCGCTGTACTTC. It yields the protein CASRYRGALYF.

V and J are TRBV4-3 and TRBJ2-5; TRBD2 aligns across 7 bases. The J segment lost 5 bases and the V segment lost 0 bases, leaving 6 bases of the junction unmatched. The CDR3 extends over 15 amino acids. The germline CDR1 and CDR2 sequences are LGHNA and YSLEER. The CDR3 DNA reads TGCGCCAGCAGCCAAGATCGACTAGCCTCCGAGACCCAGTACTTC. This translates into CASSQDRLASETQYF.

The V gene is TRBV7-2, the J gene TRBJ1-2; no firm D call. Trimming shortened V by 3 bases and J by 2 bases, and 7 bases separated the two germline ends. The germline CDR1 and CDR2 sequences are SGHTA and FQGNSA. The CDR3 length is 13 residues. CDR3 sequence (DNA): TGTGCCAGCAGCTTTTCCCCGAACTATGGCTACACCTTC. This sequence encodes CASSFSPNYGYTF.

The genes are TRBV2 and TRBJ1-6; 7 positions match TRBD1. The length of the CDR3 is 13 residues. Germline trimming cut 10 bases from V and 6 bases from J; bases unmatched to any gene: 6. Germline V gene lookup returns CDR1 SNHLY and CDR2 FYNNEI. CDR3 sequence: CATGQEINSPLHF. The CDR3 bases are TGTGCCACTGGACAGGAGATTAATTCACCCCTCCACTTT.

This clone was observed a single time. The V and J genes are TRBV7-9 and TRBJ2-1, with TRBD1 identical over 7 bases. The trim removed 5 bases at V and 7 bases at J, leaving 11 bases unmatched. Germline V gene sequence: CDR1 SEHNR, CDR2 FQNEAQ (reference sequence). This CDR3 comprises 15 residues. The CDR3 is CASSTRDSLRNEQFF. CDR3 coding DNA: TGTGCCAGCAGCACCCGGGACAGCCTTAGGAATGAGCAGTTCTTC.

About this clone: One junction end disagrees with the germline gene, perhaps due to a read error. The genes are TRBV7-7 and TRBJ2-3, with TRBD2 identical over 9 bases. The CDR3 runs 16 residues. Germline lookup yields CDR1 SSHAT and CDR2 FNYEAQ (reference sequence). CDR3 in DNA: TGTGCTAGCAGCTCTGCTAGCGGGACTTACACAGATACGCAGTATTTT. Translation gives CASSSASGTYTDTQYF. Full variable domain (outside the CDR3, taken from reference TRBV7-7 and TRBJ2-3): GAGVSQSPRYKVTKRGQDVTLRCDPISSHATLYWYQQALGQGPEFLTYFNYEAQPDKSGLPSDRFSAERPEGSISTLTIQRTEQRDSAMYRCASSSASGTYTDTQYFGPGTRLTVL.

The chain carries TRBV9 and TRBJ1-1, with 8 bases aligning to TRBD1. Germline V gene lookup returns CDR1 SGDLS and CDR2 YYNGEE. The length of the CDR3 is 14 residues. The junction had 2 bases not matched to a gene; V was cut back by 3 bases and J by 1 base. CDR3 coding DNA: TGTGCCAGCAGCGCGACAGGGGCGAACACTGAAGCTTTCTTT. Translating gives CASSATGANTEAFF.

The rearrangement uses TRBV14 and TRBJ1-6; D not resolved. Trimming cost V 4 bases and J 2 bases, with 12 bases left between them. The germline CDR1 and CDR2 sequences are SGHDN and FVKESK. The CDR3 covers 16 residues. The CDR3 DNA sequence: TGTGCCAGCAGCCCCTTCGAGGTGGCCTATAATTCACCCCTCCACTTT. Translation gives CASSPFEVAYNSPLHF.

The CDR3 DNA is TGCGCCAGCAGCCAAGGGAACAGGGCAGAGACCCAGTACTTC. This encodes CASSQGNRAETQYF. This chain connects TRBV4-3 to TRBJ2-5, with a possible D match to TRBD1 (6 bases). This CDR3 spans 14 amino acids. CDR1 is LGHNA and CDR2 is YSLEER in the germline V gene. The germline V and J ends were trimmed by 1 base and 4 bases, with 10 bases remaining between them.

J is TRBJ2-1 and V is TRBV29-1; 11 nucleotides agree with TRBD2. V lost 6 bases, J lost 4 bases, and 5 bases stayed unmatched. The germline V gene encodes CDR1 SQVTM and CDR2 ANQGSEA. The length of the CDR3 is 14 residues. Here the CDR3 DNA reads TGCAGCGTCCCGGGACTAGCGGCTTACAATGAGCAGTTCTTC. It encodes CSVPGLAAYNEQFF.